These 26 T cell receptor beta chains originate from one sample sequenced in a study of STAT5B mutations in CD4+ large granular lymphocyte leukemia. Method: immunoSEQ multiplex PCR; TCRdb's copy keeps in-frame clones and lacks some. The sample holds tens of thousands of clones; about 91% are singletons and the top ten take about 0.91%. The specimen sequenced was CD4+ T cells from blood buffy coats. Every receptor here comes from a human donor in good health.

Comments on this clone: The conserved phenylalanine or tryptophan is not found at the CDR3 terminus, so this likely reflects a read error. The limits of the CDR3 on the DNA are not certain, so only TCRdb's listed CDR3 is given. CDR3 sequence: CASSGTRLPFT. The V gene is TRBV9, the J gene TRBJ1-5; whether TRBD1, the table's D call, matches the DNA was not checked. The CDR3 comprises 11 residues, both ends counted. The V gene's germline CDR1 is SGDLS and CDR2 YYNGEE.

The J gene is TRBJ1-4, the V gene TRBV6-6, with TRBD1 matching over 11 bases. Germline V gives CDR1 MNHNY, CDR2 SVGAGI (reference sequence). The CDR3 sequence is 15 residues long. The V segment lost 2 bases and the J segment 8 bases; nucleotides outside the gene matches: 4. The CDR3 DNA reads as TGTGCCAGCAGTTACCCGGGACAGGGGGACGAAAAACTGTTTTTT. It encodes CASSYPGQGDEKLFF.

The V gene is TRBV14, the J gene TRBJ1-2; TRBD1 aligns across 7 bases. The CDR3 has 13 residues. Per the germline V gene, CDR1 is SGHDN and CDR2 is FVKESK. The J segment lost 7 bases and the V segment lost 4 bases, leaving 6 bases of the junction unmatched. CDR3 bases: TGTGCCAGCAGCCCAGCAGGGGGAGGTGGCTACACCTTC. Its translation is CASSPAGGGGYTF.

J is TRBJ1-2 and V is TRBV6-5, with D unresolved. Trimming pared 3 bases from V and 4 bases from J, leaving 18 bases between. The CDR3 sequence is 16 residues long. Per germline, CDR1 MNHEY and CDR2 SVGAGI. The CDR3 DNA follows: TGTGCCAGCAGTTATTTTTCGGTTCCAGGTGTCTATGGCTACACCTTC. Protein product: CASSYFSVPGVYGYTF.

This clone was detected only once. For the CDR3, the DNA is TGTGCCAGCAGCGTAGGCCTCAAGGGGGTGGCAGGGACACTGTTTTTT. Translated: CASSVGLKGVAGTLFF. The rearrangement uses TRBV9 and TRBJ1-4; D possibly corresponds to TRBD1 (6 bases). The length of the CDR3 is 16 residues. Per the germline V gene, CDR1 is SGDLS and CDR2 is YYNGEE. Trimming stripped 0 bases from V and 13 bases from J, with 22 bases between.

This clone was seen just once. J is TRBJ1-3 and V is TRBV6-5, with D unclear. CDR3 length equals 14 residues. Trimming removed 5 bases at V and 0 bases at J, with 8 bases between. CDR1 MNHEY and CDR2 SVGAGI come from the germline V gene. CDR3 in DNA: TGTGCCAGCAGTCCGACACGCTCTGGAAACACCATATATTTT. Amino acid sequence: CASSPTRSGNTIYF.

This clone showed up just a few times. CDR3: CASRLVAGGSYEQYF. The CDR3 region has the DNA TGTGCCAGCAGATTGGTCGCGGGAGGCTCCTACGAGCAGTACTTC. The chain combines TRBV6-1 with TRBJ2-7; 8 bases are shared with TRBD2. The CDR3 sequence is 15 residues long. The trim removed 6 bases at V and 0 bases at J, leaving 7 bases unmatched. From germline, CDR1 is MNHNS and CDR2 SASEGT.

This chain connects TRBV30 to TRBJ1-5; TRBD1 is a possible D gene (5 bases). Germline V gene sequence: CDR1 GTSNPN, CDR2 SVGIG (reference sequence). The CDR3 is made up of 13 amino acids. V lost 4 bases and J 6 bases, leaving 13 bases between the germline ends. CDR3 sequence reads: CAWTTQEGQPQHF. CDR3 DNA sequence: TGTGCCTGGACAACACAGGAGGGTCAGCCCCAGCATTTT.

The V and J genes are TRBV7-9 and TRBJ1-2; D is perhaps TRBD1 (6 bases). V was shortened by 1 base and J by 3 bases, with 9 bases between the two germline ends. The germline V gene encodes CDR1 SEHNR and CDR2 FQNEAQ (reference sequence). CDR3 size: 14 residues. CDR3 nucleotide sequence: TGTGCCAGCAGCTTAGGAGGGGGTGACTATGGCTACACCTTC. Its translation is CASSLGGGDYGYTF.

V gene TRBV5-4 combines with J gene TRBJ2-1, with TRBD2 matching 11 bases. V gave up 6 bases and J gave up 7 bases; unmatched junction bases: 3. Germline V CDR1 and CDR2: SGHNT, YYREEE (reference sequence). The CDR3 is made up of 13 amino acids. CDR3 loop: CASTSGGSNEQFF. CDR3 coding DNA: TGTGCCAGCACTAGCGGGGGGTCTAATGAGCAGTTCTTC.

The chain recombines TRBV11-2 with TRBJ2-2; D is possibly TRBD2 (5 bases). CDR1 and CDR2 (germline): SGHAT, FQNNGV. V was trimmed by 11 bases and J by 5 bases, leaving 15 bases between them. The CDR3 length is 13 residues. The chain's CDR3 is CASKRAATGELFF. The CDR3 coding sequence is TGTGCCTCAAAGAGGGCGGCGACCGGGGAGCTGTTTTTT. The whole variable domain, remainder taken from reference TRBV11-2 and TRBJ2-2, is EAGVAQSPRYKIIEKRQSVAFWCNPISGHATLYWYQQILGQGPKLLIQFQNNGVVDDSQLPKDRFSAERLKGVDSTLKIQPAKLEDSAVYLCASKRAATGELFFGEGSRLTVL.

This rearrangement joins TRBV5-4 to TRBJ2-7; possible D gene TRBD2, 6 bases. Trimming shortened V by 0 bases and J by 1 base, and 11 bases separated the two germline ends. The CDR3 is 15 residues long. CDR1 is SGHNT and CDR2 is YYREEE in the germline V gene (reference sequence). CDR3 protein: CASSLGGTRSYEQYF. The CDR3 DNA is TGTGCCAGCAGCTTGGGTGGGACTCGATCCTACGAGCAGTACTTC.

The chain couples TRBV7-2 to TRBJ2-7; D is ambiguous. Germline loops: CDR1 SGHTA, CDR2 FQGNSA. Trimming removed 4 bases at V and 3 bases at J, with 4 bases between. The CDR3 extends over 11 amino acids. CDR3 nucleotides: TGTGCCAGCAGCTATAACTACGAGCAGTACTTC. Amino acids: CASSYNYEQYF.

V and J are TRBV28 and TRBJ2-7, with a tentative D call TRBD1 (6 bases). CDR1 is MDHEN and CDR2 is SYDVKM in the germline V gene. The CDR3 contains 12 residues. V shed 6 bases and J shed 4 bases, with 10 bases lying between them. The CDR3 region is CASRETGYEQYF. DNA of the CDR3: TGTGCCAGCAGGGAAACAGGGTACGAGCAGTACTTC. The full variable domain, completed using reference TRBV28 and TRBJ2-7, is DVKVTQSSRYLVKRTGEKVFLECVQDMDHENMFWYRQDPGLGLRLIYFSYDVKMKEKGDIPEGYSVSREKKERFSLILESASTNQTSMYLCASRETGYEQYFGPGTRLTVT.

CDR3 amino acids: CASSPQGPGYTF. For the CDR3, the DNA is TGTGCCAGCAGCCCACAGGGGCCAGGCTACACCTTC. V gene TRBV6-5 combines with J gene TRBJ1-2; 7 bases agree with TRBD1. The length of the CDR3 is 12 residues. CDR1 and CDR2 (germline): MNHEY, SVGAGI. Trimming at V came to 6 bases and at J to 8 bases, leaving 6 bases not matched to a gene.

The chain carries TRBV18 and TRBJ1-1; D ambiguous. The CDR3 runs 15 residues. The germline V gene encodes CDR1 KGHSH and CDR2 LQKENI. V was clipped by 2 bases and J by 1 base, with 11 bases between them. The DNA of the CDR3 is TGTGCCAGCTCACCAAGGTCGTCGGGGAACACTGAAGCTTTCTTT. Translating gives CASSPRSSGNTEAFF.

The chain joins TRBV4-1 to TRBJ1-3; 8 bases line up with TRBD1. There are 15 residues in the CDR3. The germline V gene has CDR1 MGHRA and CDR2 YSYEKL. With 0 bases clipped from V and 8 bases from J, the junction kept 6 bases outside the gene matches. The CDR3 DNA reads TGCGCCAGCAGCCAAGATGAGGGCAGGGGGCACACCATATATTTT. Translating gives CASSQDEGRGHTIYF.

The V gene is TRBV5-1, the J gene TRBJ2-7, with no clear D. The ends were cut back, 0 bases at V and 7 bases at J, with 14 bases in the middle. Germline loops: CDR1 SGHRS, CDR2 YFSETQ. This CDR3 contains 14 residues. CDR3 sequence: CASSLDSGVGEQYF. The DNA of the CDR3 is TGCGCCAGCAGCTTGGATTCCGGAGTGGGGGAGCAGTACTTC.

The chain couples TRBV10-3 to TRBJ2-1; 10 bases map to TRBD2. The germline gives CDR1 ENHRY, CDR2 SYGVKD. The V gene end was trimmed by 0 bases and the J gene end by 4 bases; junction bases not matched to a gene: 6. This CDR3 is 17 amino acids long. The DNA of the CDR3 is TGTGCCATCAGTGAGTCAGAAGCGGGGGGGATATACAATGAGCAGTTCTTC. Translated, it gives CAISESEAGGIYNEQFF.

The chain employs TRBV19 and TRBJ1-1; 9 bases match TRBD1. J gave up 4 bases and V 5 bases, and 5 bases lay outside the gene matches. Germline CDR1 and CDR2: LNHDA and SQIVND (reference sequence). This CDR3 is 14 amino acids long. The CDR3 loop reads CASSPGQGSTEAFF. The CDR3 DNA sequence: TGTGCCAGTAGTCCAGGACAGGGGAGCACTGAAGCTTTCTTT.

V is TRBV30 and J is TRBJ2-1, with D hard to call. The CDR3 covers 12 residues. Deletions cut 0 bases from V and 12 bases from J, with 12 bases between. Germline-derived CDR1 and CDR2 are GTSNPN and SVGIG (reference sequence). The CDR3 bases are TGTGCCTGGAGTGTGGGGTCTCTACTGCAGTTCTTC. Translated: CAWSVGSLLQFF.

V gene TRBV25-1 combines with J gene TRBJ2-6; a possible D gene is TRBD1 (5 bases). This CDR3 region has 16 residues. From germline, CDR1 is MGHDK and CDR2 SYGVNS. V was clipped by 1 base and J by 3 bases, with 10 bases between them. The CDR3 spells CASSESGRGGANVLTF. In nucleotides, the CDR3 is TGTGCCAGCAGTGAATCAGGGCGCGGTGGGGCCAACGTCCTGACTTTC.

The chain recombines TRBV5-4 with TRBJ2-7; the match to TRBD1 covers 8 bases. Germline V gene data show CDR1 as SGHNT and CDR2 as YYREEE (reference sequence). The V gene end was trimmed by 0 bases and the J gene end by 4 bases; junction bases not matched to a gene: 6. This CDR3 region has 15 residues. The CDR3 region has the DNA TGTGCCAGCAGCTTGGGGCAGGGGGCGATTTACGAGCAGTACTTC. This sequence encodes CASSLGQGAIYEQYF.

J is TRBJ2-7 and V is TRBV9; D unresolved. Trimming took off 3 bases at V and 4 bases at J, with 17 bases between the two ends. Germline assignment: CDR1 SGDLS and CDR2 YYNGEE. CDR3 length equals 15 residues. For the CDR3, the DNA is TGTGCCAGCAGCGCCTCGCCGGAGATGAGGTACGAGCAGTACTTC. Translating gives CASSASPEMRYEQYF.

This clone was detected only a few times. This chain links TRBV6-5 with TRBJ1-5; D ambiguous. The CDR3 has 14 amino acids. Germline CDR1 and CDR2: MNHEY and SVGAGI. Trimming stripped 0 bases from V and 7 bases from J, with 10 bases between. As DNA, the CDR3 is TGTGCCAGCAGTTACTCGAGGGCCGGGCAGCCCCAGCATTTT. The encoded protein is CASSYSRAGQPQHF.

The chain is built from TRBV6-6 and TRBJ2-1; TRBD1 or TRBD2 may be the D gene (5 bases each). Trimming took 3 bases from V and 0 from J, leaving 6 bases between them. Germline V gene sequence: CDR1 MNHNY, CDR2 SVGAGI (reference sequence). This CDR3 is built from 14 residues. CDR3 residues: CASSYGTSYNEQFF. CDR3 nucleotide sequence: TGTGCCAGCAGTTATGGGACCTCCTACAATGAGCAGTTCTTC.